A single sample is the source of the 10 T cell receptor beta chains below, sequenced in a study of sequential checkpoint blockade in melanoma. Some clones are missing from TCRdb's copy, which holds only in-frame ones; the method was immunoSEQ multiplex PCR. The sample yields under 6,000 clones, around a fifth seen once. The treatment was: randomized to nivolumab then ipilimumab (arm A) or the reverse (arm B). Sample: tumor tissue (inferred from file names), taken from a patient given nivolumab and ipilimumab in sequence. These receptors were taken from a human donor with melanoma.

By its share, this clone is medium-sized. The rearrangement uses TRBV5-1 and TRBJ1-1; maybe TRBD1 (6 bases). CDR3 length: 14 amino acids. The germline CDR1 and CDR2 sequences are SGHRS and YFSETQ. Trimming stripped 4 bases from V and 4 bases from J, with 14 bases between. CDR3 region: CASSIGTRVTEAFF. The DNA for the CDR3 is TGCGCCAGCAGCATCGGGACACGCGTCACTGAAGCTTTCTTT.

This clone was observed a few times. V usage is TRBV9 and J usage is TRBJ2-5; D uncertain. Trimming took off 3 bases at V and 0 bases at J, with 12 bases between the two ends. The germline V gene has CDR1 SGDLS and CDR2 YYNGEE. CDR3 length: 15 residues. CDR3 loop: CASSEGARNQETQYF. CDR3 DNA sequence: TGTGCCAGCAGCGAAGGTGCGCGGAACCAAGAGACCCAGTACTTC.

This clone has only a few counts. V usage is TRBV19 and J usage is TRBJ2-2; the match to TRBD1 covers 7 bases. The trim removed 5 bases at V and 2 bases at J, leaving 5 bases unmatched. The CDR3 runs 15 residues. The germline CDR1 and CDR2 sequences are LNHDA and SQIVND (reference sequence). The CDR3 protein is CASSARDRNTGELFF. The CDR3 DNA reads TGTGCCAGTAGTGCCCGGGACAGAAACACCGGGGAGCTGTTTTTT. The variable domain in full, completed from reference TRBV19 and TRBJ2-2, reads DGGITQSPKYLFRKEGQNVTLSCEQNLNHDAMYWYRQDPGQGLRLIYYSQIVNDFQKGDIAEGYSVSREKKESFPLTVTSAQKNPTAFYLCASSARDRNTGELFFGEGSRLTVL.

V is TRBV5-1 and J is TRBJ1-1; D uncertain. The length of the CDR3 is 14 residues. Per the germline V gene, CDR1 is SGHRS and CDR2 is YFSETQ. Trimming removed 0 bases from V and 1 base from J, with 7 bases in between. For the CDR3, the DNA is TGCGCCAGCAGCTTGGGTACCCAGAACACTGAAGCTTTCTTT. It yields the protein CASSLGTQNTEAFF.

The rearrangement uses TRBV28 and TRBJ2-1; TRBD2 aligns across 8 bases. Per the germline V gene, CDR1 is MDHEN and CDR2 is SYDVKM. J gave up 0 bases and V 5 bases, and 3 bases lay outside the gene matches. This CDR3 is 15 amino acids long. The CDR3 is CASSPGTSSYNEQFF. The CDR3 nucleotides read TGTGCCAGCAGTCCCGGGACTAGCTCCTACAATGAGCAGTTCTTC. Full variable domain (rest looked up from reference TRBV28 and TRBJ2-1): DVKVTQSSRYLVKRTGEKVFLECVQDMDHENMFWYRQDPGLGLRLIYFSYDVKMKEKGDIPEGYSVSREKKERFSLILESASTNQTSMYLCASSPGTSSYNEQFFGPGTRLTVL.

V usage is TRBV19 and J usage is TRBJ2-1; D is ambiguous. This CDR3 is 14 amino acids long. V gave up 1 base and J gave up 3 bases, with 7 bases separating them. CDR1 is LNHDA and CDR2 is SQIVND in the germline V gene (reference sequence). CDR3 sequence (DNA): TGTGCCAGTAGTATAGGCCAACTCTACAATGAGCAGTTCTTC. It specifies CASSIGQLYNEQFF.

V is TRBV28 and J is TRBJ2-7; D not certain. Trimming left V 7 bases short and J 2 bases short, with 18 bases between. The length of the CDR3 is 15 residues. Germline V CDR1 and CDR2: MDHEN, SYDVKM. In DNA form, the CDR3 reads TGTGCCAGCACGCCCCCTGGGCCACCCCCCTACGAGCAGTACTTC. Amino acid sequence: CASTPPGPPPYEQYF.

This clone was counted between two and nine times. CDR3 protein: CASSDRGVAGELFF. CDR3 nucleotide sequence: TGTGCCAGCAGTGACAGGGGAGTAGCCGGGGAGCTGTTTTTT. The gene calls are TRBV11-3 and TRBJ2-2; 8 bases fit TRBD1. CDR1 and CDR2 from the germline V gene are SGHNT and YENEEA. V shed 6 bases and J 6 bases; nucleotides not matched to a gene: 6. The CDR3 extends over 14 amino acids.

The chain carries TRBV6-8 and TRBJ1-6; no clear D gene. Germline V gene lookup returns CDR1 MNHGY and CDR2 SAAAGT. V was clipped by 5 bases and J by 5 bases, with 7 bases between them. This CDR3 is built from 13 residues. This CDR3 is CASSEPNNSPLHF. The CDR3 DNA follows: TGTGCCAGCAGTGAGCCAAATAATTCACCCCTCCACTTT.

The genes are TRBV4-1 and TRBJ2-2, with 8 bases matching TRBD2. J lost 6 bases, V lost 4 bases, and 10 bases had no gene match. This CDR3 is 16 amino acids long. Germline V lookup: CDR1 MGHRA, CDR2 YSYEKL. The CDR3 DNA sequence: TGCGCCAGCAGCCTCACGCCGGGACTAGTTTCCGGGGAGCTGTTTTTT. It codes for CASSLTPGLVSGELFF.